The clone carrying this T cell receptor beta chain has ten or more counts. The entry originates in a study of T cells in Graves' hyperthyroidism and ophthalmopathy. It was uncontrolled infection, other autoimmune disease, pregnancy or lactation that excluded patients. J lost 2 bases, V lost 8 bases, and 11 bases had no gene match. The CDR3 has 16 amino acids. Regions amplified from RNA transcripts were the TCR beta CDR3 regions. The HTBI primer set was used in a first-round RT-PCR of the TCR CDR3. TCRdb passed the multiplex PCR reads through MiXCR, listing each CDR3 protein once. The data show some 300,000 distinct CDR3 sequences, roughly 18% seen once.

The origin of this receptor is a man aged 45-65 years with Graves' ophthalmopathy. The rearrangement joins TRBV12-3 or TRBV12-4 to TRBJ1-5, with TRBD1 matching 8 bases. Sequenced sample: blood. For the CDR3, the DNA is TGTGCCAGCGGTACCTATACAGGGGGTGGCAATCAGCCCCAGCATTTT. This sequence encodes CASGTYTGGGNQPQHF.